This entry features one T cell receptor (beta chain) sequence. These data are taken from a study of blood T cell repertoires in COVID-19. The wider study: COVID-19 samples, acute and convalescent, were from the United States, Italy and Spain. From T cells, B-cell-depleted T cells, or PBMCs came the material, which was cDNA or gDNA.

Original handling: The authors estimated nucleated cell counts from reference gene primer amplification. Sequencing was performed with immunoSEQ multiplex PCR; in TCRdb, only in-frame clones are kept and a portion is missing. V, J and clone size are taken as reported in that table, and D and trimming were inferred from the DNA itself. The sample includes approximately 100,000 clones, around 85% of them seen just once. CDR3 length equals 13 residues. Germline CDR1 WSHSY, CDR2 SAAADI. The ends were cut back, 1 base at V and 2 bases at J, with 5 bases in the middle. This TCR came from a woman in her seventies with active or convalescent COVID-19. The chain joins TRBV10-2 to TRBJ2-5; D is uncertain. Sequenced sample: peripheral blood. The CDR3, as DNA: TGCGCCAGCAGTGAGTTTCTGCAAGAGACCCAGTACTTC. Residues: CASSEFLQETQYF.